This TCR beta chain was sequenced in a study of Ad26.COV2.S vaccination and SARS-CoV-2 variants. In the study overall: In the study, Ad26.COV2.S was injected intramuscularly once, or twice 56 days apart.

Treatment given: 15 to 20 received Ad26.COV2.S at low or high dose, single or two shots; about 5 received placebo; per-sample allocation not given. Repertoires come from day 63 after the first vaccine or placebo injection. The sample came from a Boston adult aged 18-55 years. Germline CDR1 is MGHDK and CDR2 is SYGVNS. The CDR3 length is 16 residues. J was trimmed by 6 bases and V by 10 bases; bases with no gene match: 14. Assay: immunoSEQ multiplex PCR; the TCRdb copy retains only in-frame clones and omits some. The sample has about 440,000 clones; less than 95% are singletons. Here the sequenced sample was peripheral blood, taken in a trial of Ad26.COV2.S vaccine versus placebo. This receptor was identified in a person aged 18-60 years who received the Ad26.COV2.S COVID-19 vaccine or a placebo. This chain joins TRBV25-1 and TRBJ2-1; 11 bases fit TRBD2. The CDR3 sequence is CATTPLAGAESNEQFF. The CDR3 nucleotides read TGTGCCACCACCCCACTAGCGGGAGCTGAGAGCAATGAGCAGTTCTTC.